What follows are 5 T cell receptor beta chains derived from one specimen sequenced in a study of esophageal squamous cell carcinoma under preoperative chemotherapy. TCRdb passed the PCR reads through MiXCR, listing each CDR3 protein once. The sample contains 10,000 to 15,000 distinct CDR3 sequences, 45% to 55% of which appear only once. Time point described: before preoperative PTX-NDP chemotherapy. This material was obtained from a patient given preoperative chemotherapy. Receptor source: a human donor with esophageal squamous cell carcinoma. The donor label of this sample is uncertain.

This chain connects TRBV7-2 to TRBJ2-3; TRBD2 matches 8 bases. Germline CDR1 SGHTA, CDR2 FQGNSA. The V gene end was trimmed by 1 base and the J gene end by 4 bases; junction bases not matched to a gene: 7. This CDR3 region has 16 residues. Written as DNA, the CDR3 is TGTGCCAGCAGCTTAGTAGGCGGGAGGAATCCAGATACGCAGTATTTT. Translating gives CASSLVGGRNPDTQYF.

In the case of this clonotype: At one boundary the junction diverges from the germline segment, which might be a read error. The gene calls are TRBV6-1 and TRBJ2-3; no clear D gene. The CDR3 runs 14 residues. Germline V gene lookup returns CDR1 MNHNS and CDR2 SASEGT. CDR3 protein: CASNRAVAADKQYF. The CDR3 nucleotides read TGTGCCAGCAATCGGGCTGTAGCCGCAGATAAGCAGTATTTT.

This clonotype was observed a single time. The chain recombines TRBV6-1 with TRBJ2-1; 14 nucleotides match TRBD2. CDR1 MNHNS and CDR2 SASEGT come from the germline V gene. V dropped 7 bases and J dropped 7; count of bases not matched to a gene: 9. This CDR3 has 16 residues. CDR3 region: CASKGLAGASFNEQFF. As DNA, the CDR3 is TGTGCCAGCAAGGGACTAGCGGGGGCCTCGTTTAATGAGCAGTTCTTC.

This clonotype was seen a few times. CDR3 region: CASSSGTGAGNEQFF. In DNA, the CDR3 is TGTGCCAGCAGTTCCGGGACCGGGGCTGGGAATGAGCAGTTCTTC. V is TRBV12-3 or TRBV12-4 and J is TRBJ2-1; TRBD1 or TRBD2 may be the D gene (5 bases each). Trimming pared 4 bases from V and 7 bases from J, leaving 17 bases between. The CDR3 runs to 15 residues.

The CDR3 region has the DNA TGTGCCAGCAGTGAAATAGGGAATCACAATCAGCCCCAGCATTTT. This codes for CASSEIGNHNQPQHF. V is TRBV6-1 and J is TRBJ1-5; D call uncertain. Looked up from germline, CDR1 is MNHNS and CDR2 is SASEGT. CDR3 length: 15 amino acids. The V end was cut by 2 bases, the J end by 3 bases, with 11 bases between.